Below, 17 T cell receptor beta chains from the same sample are listed, as sequenced in a study of immune evolution from preneoplasia to lung adenocarcinoma. TCRdb's copy holds only in-frame clones and misses some; the assay was immunoSEQ multiplex PCR. The data contain tens of thousands of clones, about 74% of them singletons. The specimen was FFPE invasive lung adenocarcinoma tissue. These receptors came from a person between 55 and 69 years old with lung adenocarcinoma.

This sequence joins TRBV6-1 and TRBJ2-2; the D call may be TRBD1 or TRBD2 (5 bases each). Trimming removed 4 bases from V and 4 bases from J, with 13 bases in between. The CDR3 consists of 15 residues. Germline V lookup: CDR1 MNHNS, CDR2 SASEGT. The CDR3 here is CASSAASRGTGELFF. The CDR3 nucleotides read TGTGCCAGCAGTGCCGCCTCGAGGGGCACCGGGGAGCTGTTTTTT.

The V and J genes are TRBV9 and TRBJ2-7, with D perhaps assigned TRBD1 or TRBD2 (5 bases each). The germline CDR1 and CDR2 sequences are SGDLS and YYNGEE. The CDR3 loop spans 15 amino acids. With 2 bases removed from V and 0 bases from J, the gap between germline ends came to 12 bases. CDR3 bases: TGTGCCAGCAGCGTGGGGGTCGCAGCCTCCTACGAGCAGTACTTC. Amino acids: CASSVGVAASYEQYF.

The chain couples TRBV5-4 to TRBJ2-1, with a tentative D call TRBD2 (6 bases). The CDR3 has 16 residues. V gave up 4 bases and J gave up 0 bases, with 14 bases separating them. CDR1 SGHNT and CDR2 YYREEE come from the germline V gene (reference sequence). In nucleotides, the CDR3 is TGTGCCAGCAGCCCGAGCGGGCTGAGCTCCTACAATGAGCAGTTCTTC. Translated, it gives CASSPSGLSSYNEQFF.

This clone occurred a few times. The rearrangement uses TRBV5-6 and TRBJ1-2; TRBD1 agrees at 10 bases. The CDR3 length is 15 residues. Germline CDR1 and CDR2: SGHDT and YYEEEE. V lost 1 base to trimming and J lost 4 bases; unmatched junction nucleotides: 4. CDR3 sequence reads: CASSLWDRGTYGYTF. CDR3 DNA sequence: TGTGCCAGCAGCTTGTGGGACAGGGGTACCTATGGCTACACCTTC.

A few counts support this clone. This rearrangement joins TRBV7-8 to TRBJ1-1; the match to TRBD1 covers 9 bases. J was trimmed by 4 bases and V by 4 bases; bases with no gene match: 4. The CDR3 covers 14 residues. Germline V gene data show CDR1 as SGHVS and CDR2 as FQNEAQ. The CDR3 DNA reads TGTGCCAGCAGCTCAGGACAGGGGAGCACTGAAGCTTTCTTT. This gives the protein CASSSGQGSTEAFF.

The chain uses TRBV5-1 and TRBJ2-3; TRBD1 or TRBD2 may be the D gene (5 bases each). CDR3 length equals 15 residues. V was clipped by 4 bases and J by 0 bases, with 12 bases between them. Germline CDR1 and CDR2: SGHRS and YFSETQ. CDR3 amino acids: CASSARDRSTDTQYF. The CDR3 DNA follows: TGCGCCAGCAGCGCCCGGGACCGCAGCACAGATACGCAGTATTTT.

The chain recombines TRBV19 with TRBJ1-1; no definite D call. Germline loops: CDR1 LNHDA, CDR2 SQIVND (reference sequence). The V gene lost 4 bases and the J gene lost 8 bases, with 11 bases spanning the gap. This CDR3 is built from 12 residues. DNA of the CDR3: TGTGCCAGTAGTAATCGGGTCGAGGAAGCTTTCTTT. Amino acids: CASSNRVEEAFF.

The chain employs TRBV14 and TRBJ1-2; D uncertain. The V end lost 0 bases, the J end lost 5 bases, and 13 bases lay between the germline ends. The germline gives CDR1 SGHDN, CDR2 FVKESK. The CDR3 runs to 15 residues. CDR3 sequence: CASSQDRYSRYGYTF. The CDR3 bases are TGTGCCAGCAGCCAAGATAGGTACAGCCGATATGGCTACACCTTC.

This clone was counted only a few times. The chain combines TRBV4-2 with TRBJ1-3, with 8 bases matching TRBD1. Germline CDR1 LGHNA, CDR2 YNFKEQ. This CDR3 is 15 amino acids long. J was trimmed by 4 bases and V by 1 base; bases with no gene match: 3. The CDR3 coding sequence is TGTGCCAGCAGCCAAGCCGGGACAGGAGGAAACACCATATATTTT. Translation: CASSQAGTGGNTIYF.

This clone was recorded a few times. The genes are TRBV4-1 and TRBJ2-1; 12 bases are a match to TRBD2. The V gene's germline CDR1 is MGHRA and CDR2 YSYEKL. V lost 3 bases to trimming and J lost 8 bases; unmatched junction nucleotides: 2. This CDR3 region has 14 residues. The CDR3 here is CASSQGLAGYEQFF. The CDR3 nucleotides are TGCGCCAGCAGCCAGGGACTAGCGGGCTATGAGCAGTTCTTC.

The gene calls are TRBV5-6 and TRBJ1-1; maybe TRBD1 (5 bases). Trimming removed 7 bases at V and 10 bases at J, with 20 bases between. Germline V CDR1 and CDR2: SGHDT, YYEEEE. The CDR3 has 13 residues. CDR3 in DNA: TGTGCCAGCGAAAACCGGGGGGAGAGGAGAGCTTTCTTT. Translated: CASENRGERRAFF.

This clone has only a few counts. The gene calls are TRBV25-1 and TRBJ2-7; no definite D call. The CDR3 is 14 residues long. CDR1 is MGHDK and CDR2 is SYGVNS in the germline V gene. Trimming removed 3 bases at V and 4 bases at J, with 13 bases between. The CDR3 DNA follows: TGTGCCAGCAGTGAGGGCCCATCACTTTACGAGCAGTACTTC. Protein sequence: CASSEGPSLYEQYF.

V and J are TRBV4-1 and TRBJ2-2, with TRBD1 identical over 12 bases. With 4 bases clipped from V and 8 bases from J, the junction kept 14 bases outside the gene matches. The CDR3 totals 18 residues. The germline V gene has CDR1 MGHRA and CDR2 YSYEKL. The CDR3 nucleotides are TGCGCCAGCAGCCCAGTTGCCGGGACAGGGGGCGCAAGGGGGGAGCTGTTTTTT. Its translation is CASSPVAGTGGARGELFF.

The gene calls are TRBV5-1 and TRBJ2-7, with D possibly TRBD1 on 6 matching bases. The germline V and J ends were trimmed by 0 bases and 9 bases, with 10 bases remaining between them. Germline CDR1 and CDR2: SGHRS and YFSETQ. This CDR3 comprises 12 residues. CDR3 DNA sequence: TGCGCCAGCAGCTTGGCTGGGGGCTGGCAGTACTTC. It encodes CASSLAGGWQYF.

This clone was picked up one time. V is TRBV28 and J is TRBJ2-3; TRBD1 agrees at 9 bases. V shed 7 bases and J 6 bases; nucleotides not matched to a gene: 8. The CDR3 has 14 amino acids. Germline assignment: CDR1 MDHEN and CDR2 SYDVKM. The CDR3 is CASNFRDRVDTQYF. Written as DNA, the CDR3 is TGTGCCAGCAATTTCCGGGACAGGGTTGATACGCAGTATTTT.

This chain joins TRBV11-1 and TRBJ2-6; D unresolved. The length of the CDR3 is 16 residues. The V end lost 2 bases, the J end lost 0 bases, and 8 bases lay between the germline ends. The germline V gene encodes CDR1 SGHAT and CDR2 FQDESV (reference sequence). CDR3 nucleotides: TGTGCCAGCAGCTTAATGCAGACCTCTGGGGCCAACGTCCTGACTTTC. Translated, it gives CASSLMQTSGANVLTF.

V is TRBV7-2 and J is TRBJ2-4, with D possibly TRBD1 on 7 matching bases. Germline V gene lookup returns CDR1 SGHTA and CDR2 FQGNSA. The CDR3 is 15 amino acids. V lost 1 base to trimming and J lost 7 bases, with 14 bases between them. As DNA, the CDR3 is TGTGCCAGCAGCTTAGGAATTCAGGGGGGTAACATTCAGTACTTC. It specifies CASSLGIQGGNIQYF.